This is a list of T cell receptor beta chains from one sample in a study of human versus mouse CDR3 diversity and MHC coevolution. Profiled with immunoSEQ multiplex PCR; TCRdb holds only in-frame clones, not every one. Altogether roughly 80,000 clones are present, just under 95% being singletons, with the ten largest covering roughly 0.16%. Material: naive CD4+ T cells from blood. These receptors were collected from a person between 25 and 70 years old in good health. CDR3s include the opening cysteine and the closing phenylalanine or tryptophan. A D gene is named only where the DNA matches it firmly.

CDR3,D,V,J
CASSLVTSQETQYF,NA,TRBV5-4,TRBJ2-5
CSVVQRMNTEAFF,NA,TRBV29-1,TRBJ1-1
CASSLRGYGYTF,NA,TRBV6-1,TRBJ1-2
CASSLSGGANYGYTF,NA,TRBV11-2,TRBJ1-2
CASSPWPDSPLHF,NA,TRBV5-4,TRBJ1-6
CASSLAGAGTDTQYF,NA,TRBV11-2,TRBJ2-3
CASSPGARRNTEAFF,NA,TRBV5-1,TRBJ1-1
CASSYLAEHYGYTF,NA,TRBV6-5,TRBJ1-2
CASSSPPGLGHTGELFF,TRBD2,TRBV28,TRBJ2-2
CAWSVDRGNEQYF,TRBD1,TRBV30,TRBJ2-7
CASSADRVSVKNEQFF,TRBD1,TRBV6-4,TRBJ2-1
CASSLIQGPYTEAFF,TRBD1,TRBV11-2,TRBJ1-1
CASKSGTGQLGELFF,TRBD1,TRBV9,TRBJ2-2
CASSLGGGSSYEQYF,TRBD2,TRBV28,TRBJ2-7
CASSPRSMNTEAFF,NA,TRBV14,TRBJ1-1
CASSSPGQGHQPQHF,TRBD1,TRBV28,TRBJ1-5
CASSRDTVSYEQYF,NA,TRBV6-5,TRBJ2-7
CASRGGNQPQHF,NA,TRBV6-5,TRBJ1-5
CATSRERNQPQHF,NA,TRBV15,TRBJ1-5
CASRDRDSTYEQYF,TRBD1,TRBV6-6,TRBJ2-7
CASSFGGETNEKLFF,NA,TRBV5-1,TRBJ1-4
CAIRETESSYNEQFF,NA,TRBV10-3,TRBJ2-1
CASSSPAQLAGEDEQFF,TRBD2,TRBV11-2,TRBJ2-1
CASSLGTGSQPQHF,TRBD1,TRBV5-6,TRBJ1-5
CASSRQGGGANVLTF,TRBD1,TRBV7-8,TRBJ2-6
CASSEASGGFTDTQYF,TRBD2,TRBV25-1,TRBJ2-3
CASSPEKATGLPQHF,NA,TRBV18,TRBJ1-5
CASSSRGTDYTF,TRBD1,TRBV7-3,TRBJ1-2
CASCPSLADNEQFF,NA,TRBV6-1,TRBJ2-1